This record looks at one TCR beta chain sequence and its context. The CDR3 loop spans 15 amino acids. With 6 bases clipped from V and 3 bases from J, the junction kept 9 bases outside the gene matches. CDR1 and CDR2 (germline): MNHEY, SMNVEV (reference sequence). Produced via immunoSEQ multiplex PCR; TCRdb's table is partial and in-frame only. In the table there are 35,000 to 50,000 clones, about 88% of which are singletons. The data belong to a study of blood T cell repertoires in COVID-19. This chain links TRBV27 with TRBJ2-7, with 9 bases identical to TRBD2. The sample comprised peripheral blood. This clonotype was obtained from a human donor in a cohort sampled during active COVID-19. The CDR3 DNA is TGTGCCAGCAGCCGACAGTGGCGGGGGGGCTACGAGCAGTACTTC. It yields the protein CASSRQWRGGYEQYF.